A single sample gave rise to the 21 T cell receptor beta chains below, sequenced in a study of T cells in Graves' hyperthyroidism and ophthalmopathy (dated by TCRdb to between 2017 and 2020). The receptor library was made with multiplex PCR. Sequencing was performed on an Illumina HiSeq 2000. The TCR beta CDR3 regions were amplified from RNA transcripts. For the first round of RT-PCR on the TCR CDR3, the HTBI primer set was used together with the Qiagen OneStep RT-PCR kit. TCRdb redid the processing of the public reads, applying fastp at Q25 and MiXCR, and retained in-frame beta chains. For every CDR3 protein sequence, its rows merge into one entry that carries the most common genes and DNA. The sample table shows some 740,000 distinct CDR3 sequences, and around 15% are seen once. The biggest ten clones account for about 9.4% of the sample. Sequences were obtained from blood. The origin of the receptors is a woman aged 18-35 years with Graves' hyperthyroidism.

Ten or more counts support this clonotype. This chain links TRBV30 with TRBJ1-2; 8 bases fit TRBD1. Germline CDR1 and CDR2: GTSNPN and SVGIG (reference sequence). With V trimmed by 4 bases and J by 7 bases, 11 bases remained unmatched. The CDR3 has 14 residues. The CDR3 loop reads CAWNLDRVDSGYTF. As DNA, the CDR3 is TGTGCCTGGAATCTGGACAGGGTGGATAGTGGCTACACCTTC.

This clonotype was observed a handful of times. The chain joins TRBV6-2 or TRBV6-3 to TRBJ1-1, with D uncertain. The germline gives CDR1 MNHEY, CDR2 SVGEGT. The CDR3 runs 13 residues. Trimming left V 7 bases short and J 0 bases short, with 9 bases between. The CDR3 is CASTTDVNTEAFF. Here the CDR3 DNA reads TGTGCCAGCACAACAGACGTGAACACTGAAGCTTTCTTT.

This clonotype was counted between two and nine times. This sequence joins TRBV6-1 and TRBJ2-4; 9 nucleotides align to TRBD1. There are 23 residues in the CDR3. Germline CDR1 is MNHNS and CDR2 is SASEGT. J lost 6 bases, V lost 5 bases, and 32 bases had no gene match. The CDR3: CASSYSIGGTQSAGGQGPNIQYF. CDR3 bases: TGTGCCAGCAGTTACTCAATCGGCGGTACTCAATCAGCCGGAGGACAGGGGCCAAACATTCAGTACTTC.

The chain is built from TRBV14 and TRBJ2-1, with 11 bases that match TRBD2. This CDR3 is built from 15 residues. CDR1 and CDR2 from the germline V gene are SGHDN and FVKESK. J was trimmed by 8 bases and V by 1 base; bases with no gene match: 4. CDR3 sequence: CASSQGASGRHEQFF. For the CDR3, the DNA is TGTGCCAGCAGCCAAGGGGCTAGCGGGAGGCATGAGCAGTTCTTC.

The genes are TRBV20-1 and TRBJ2-3; D is perhaps TRBD2 (6 bases). The CDR3 extends over 14 amino acids. Germline CDR1 reads DFQATT; CDR2 reads SNEGSKA (reference sequence). V dropped 0 bases and J dropped 6 bases, with 13 bases sitting between them. The CDR3 loop reads CSARDLGTGDTQYF. CDR3 nucleotides: TGCAGTGCTAGAGATCTCGGGACTGGGGATACGCAGTATTTT.

This clonotype was counted only a few times. The V and J genes are TRBV6-1 and TRBJ1-1; D is unclear. This CDR3 contains 14 residues. The V gene lost 6 bases and the J gene lost 3 bases, with 14 bases spanning the gap. Germline V gene lookup returns CDR1 MNHNS and CDR2 SASEGT. The CDR3 bases are TGTGCCAGCAGCACCGGCTGGGGAGACACTGAAGCTTTCTTT. It codes for CASSTGWGDTEAFF.

The chain joins TRBV20-1 to TRBJ2-2; 11 bases align to TRBD2. Germline CDR1 and CDR2: DFQATT and SNEGSKA (reference sequence). This CDR3 has 15 residues. The ends lost 5 bases at V and 3 bases at J; junction bases unmatched: 5. CDR3 loop: CSAPTSGKYTGELFF. In DNA form, the CDR3 reads TGCAGTGCTCCGACTAGCGGGAAGTACACCGGGGAGCTGTTTTTT.

There are a few counts of this clonotype. The rearrangement uses TRBV7-9 and TRBJ2-2; no clear D gene. The CDR3 sequence is 14 residues long. V lost 4 bases to trimming and J lost 8 bases, with 14 bases between them. Germline values: CDR1 SEHNR, CDR2 FQNEAQ (reference sequence). The DNA of the CDR3 is TGTGCCAGCAGCTCGGACCGAAGATGGGGGGAGCTGTTTTTT. Amino acid sequence: CASSSDRRWGELFF.

This clonotype was counted at least ten times. At one boundary the junction diverges from the germline segment, which might be a read error. This chain connects TRBV2 to TRBJ2-1; D is unclear. Per germline, CDR1 SNHLY and CDR2 FYNNEI. The CDR3 spans 15 residues. The CDR3 here is CASTEGAHSYNEQFF. CDR3 nucleotide sequence: TGTGCAAGCACAGAAGGTGCTCACTCCTACAATGAGCAGTTCTTC.

Regarding this clonotype: A much larger clonotype is one base distant, so this may be a read error. This chain connects TRBV13 to TRBJ2-3; 7 bases align to TRBD2. The CDR3 is 14 residues long. The germline CDR1 and CDR2 sequences are PRHDT and FYEKMQ (reference sequence). The CDR3 is CAGSTTSEADTQYF. CDR3 sequence (DNA): TGTGCCGGCAGCACAACTAGCGAGGCAGATACGCAGTATTTT.

This clonotype was seen more than once but under ten times. One end of the junction does not line up with germline, which may come from a read error. For the CDR3, the DNA is TGTGCCAGCAACCGGGACGTTACCTACAATGAACGCATCTTC. This codes for CASNRDVTYNERIF. V usage is TRBV28 and J usage is TRBJ2-1, with D tentatively TRBD1 or TRBD2 (5 bases each). The CDR3 loop spans 14 amino acids. From germline, CDR1 is MDHEN and CDR2 SYDVKM.

This clonotype was observed many times. J is TRBJ2-5 and V is TRBV6-1, with 9 positions matching TRBD2. The ends lost 8 bases at V and 5 bases at J; junction bases unmatched: 12. This CDR3 spans 15 amino acids. Germline V CDR1 and CDR2: MNHNS, SASEGT. CDR3 coding DNA: TGTGCCAGCCTGAGGACTAGCGCGGCAATCGAGACCCAGTACTTC. Amino acid sequence: CASLRTSAAIETQYF.

The chain carries TRBV15 and TRBJ1-4; D is possibly TRBD1 (5 bases). The CDR3 spans 16 residues. Trimming removed 0 bases at V and 4 bases at J, with 12 bases between. The germline V gene encodes CDR1 LNHNV and CDR2 YYDKDF (reference sequence). This CDR3 is CATSRDQRGHNEKLFF. The CDR3 DNA sequence: TGTGCCACCAGCAGAGATCAGCGAGGACATAATGAAAAACTGTTTTTT.

This clonotype occurred many times. The chain carries TRBV30 and TRBJ2-5; D not resolved. The germline gives CDR1 GTSNPN, CDR2 SVGIG (reference sequence). V was cut by 5 bases and J by 5 bases, with 9 bases left in between. This CDR3 contains 11 residues. CDR3 bases: TGTGCCTGGGCCCTATGGGAGACCCAGTACTTC. As protein: CAWALWETQYF. The whole variable domain, filled in from reference TRBV30 and TRBJ2-5, reads SQTIHQWPATLVQPVGSPLSLECTVEGTSNPNLYWYRQAAGRGLQLLFYSVGIGQISSEVPQNLSASRPQDRQFILSSKKLLLSDSGFYLCAWALWETQYFGPGTRLLVL.

This clonotype was detected a few times. The V call is TRBV12-3 or TRBV12-4, the J call TRBJ1-2; weak D call: TRBD1 (6 bases). The CDR3 spans 14 residues. The V end lost 3 bases, the J end lost 3 bases, and 11 bases lay between the germline ends. The CDR3 region has the DNA TGTGCCAGCAGTTTTGGCAGGGGATACTATGGCTACACCTTC. Its protein product is CASSFGRGYYGYTF.

There are a few counts of this clonotype. The chain joins TRBV30 to TRBJ1-4; D gene ambiguous. Deletions cut 0 bases from V and 6 bases from J, with 14 bases between. Germline V gene lookup returns CDR1 GTSNPN and CDR2 SVGIG (reference sequence). This CDR3 contains 15 residues. In DNA form, the CDR3 reads TGTGCCTGGAGTGTAATTGCGGGAGCCGATGAAAAACTGTTTTTT. This sequence encodes CAWSVIAGADEKLFF. Combining the CDR3 with reference TRBV30 and TRBJ1-4 gives the whole variable domain SQTIHQWPATLVQPVGSPLSLECTVEGTSNPNLYWYRQAAGRGLQLLFYSVGIGQISSEVPQNLSASRPQDRQFILSSKKLLLSDSGFYLCAWSVIAGADEKLFFGSGTQLSVL.

The chain joins TRBV27 to TRBJ2-3, with 11 bases aligning to TRBD2. Germline trimming cut 10 bases from V and 9 bases from J; bases unmatched to any gene: 3. Germline V gene sequence: CDR1 MNHEY, CDR2 SMNVEV (reference sequence). The CDR3 length is 11 residues. The CDR3 is CAIVAGGTQYF. The CDR3 DNA sequence: TGTGCCATCGTAGCGGGAGGGACGCAGTATTTT.

The chain has TRBV15 and TRBJ1-6; perhaps TRBD1 as D (5 bases). The V and J ends lost 5 bases and 0 bases respectively, with 14 bases between them. Looked up from germline, CDR1 is LNHNV and CDR2 is YYDKDF (reference sequence). The CDR3 covers 17 residues. In nucleotides, the CDR3 is TGTGCCACCAGCCAAATGACAGTACTCTCCTATAATTCACCCCTCCACTTT. It is translated as CATSQMTVLSYNSPLHF.

This clonotype has at least ten counts. The chain combines TRBV6-2 or TRBV6-3 with TRBJ1-2, with D unclear. V lost 0 bases, J lost 5 bases, and 7 bases lay in between. This CDR3 has 13 amino acids. Looked up from germline, CDR1 is MNHEY and CDR2 is SVGEGT. Here the CDR3 reads CASSYSAGYGYTF. In nucleotides, the CDR3 is TGTGCCAGCAGTTACTCCGCGGGATATGGCTACACCTTC.

V gene TRBV9 combines with J gene TRBJ2-7; 9 bases are a match to TRBD2. The ends lost 3 bases at V and 4 bases at J; junction bases unmatched: 11. The V gene's germline CDR1 is SGDLS and CDR2 YYNGEE. The CDR3 extends over 16 amino acids. Here the CDR3 reads CASSEGDSGSRYEQYF. CDR3 DNA sequence: TGTGCCAGCAGCGAGGGGGATAGCGGGAGTAGGTACGAGCAGTACTTC. The full variable domain, with the rest looked up from reference TRBV9 and TRBJ2-7, is DSGVTQTPKHLITATGQRVTLRCSPRSGDLSVYWYQQSLDQGLQFLIQYYNGEERAKGNILERFSAQQFPDLHSELNLSSLELGDSALYFCASSEGDSGSRYEQYFGPGTRLTVT.

This sequence joins TRBV7-2 and TRBJ2-5; 11 bases map to TRBD2. This CDR3 comprises 15 residues. Trimming took 5 bases from V and 5 from J; bases not matched to a gene: 7. Looked up from germline, CDR1 is SGHTA and CDR2 is FQGNSA. The CDR3 region has the DNA TGTGCCAGCAGCAACCCCTTAGCGGGAGGGGAGACCCAGTACTTC. Translation gives CASSNPLAGGETQYF.